This T cell receptor (beta chain) is from a study of response to subunit inactivated influenza vaccine. In TCRdb, the RT-PCR reads were re-called with MiXCR into one record per CDR3 protein. The sample has more than 500,000 distinct CDR3 sequences; 11% are singletons. This clonotype was seen only a few times. The germline V gene has CDR1 ENHRY and CDR2 SYGVKD. Trimming took 6 bases from V and 7 from J; bases not matched to a gene: 7. The CDR3 length is 15 residues. This sample also belongs to another study, concerning T cells expressing NK-cell markers. That source adds: TCR beta cDNA was generated via 5'RACE template switching incorporating UMIs. Repertoires of TCR beta were obtained from T cells sorted as CD3+CD56+NKG2C+, CD3+CD56+NKG2C- and CD3+CD56-NKG2C+. Within the sequenced cohort of eight donors, seven exhibited HCMV seropositivity and one was seronegative. The leading position in the CD3+CD56-NKG2C+ fraction of several donors also went to these clonotypes.

The receptor was isolated from a man aged 50-60 years who received an inactivated influenza vaccine. The specimen comprised PBMCs from blood, sampled on the day of vaccination. The chain is built from TRBV10-3 and TRBJ2-1; 12 nucleotides match TRBD2. The CDR3 sequence: CAIRKTSGSVNEQFF. CDR3 DNA sequence: TGTGCCATCAGAAAGACTAGCGGGAGTGTTAATGAGCAGTTCTTC.